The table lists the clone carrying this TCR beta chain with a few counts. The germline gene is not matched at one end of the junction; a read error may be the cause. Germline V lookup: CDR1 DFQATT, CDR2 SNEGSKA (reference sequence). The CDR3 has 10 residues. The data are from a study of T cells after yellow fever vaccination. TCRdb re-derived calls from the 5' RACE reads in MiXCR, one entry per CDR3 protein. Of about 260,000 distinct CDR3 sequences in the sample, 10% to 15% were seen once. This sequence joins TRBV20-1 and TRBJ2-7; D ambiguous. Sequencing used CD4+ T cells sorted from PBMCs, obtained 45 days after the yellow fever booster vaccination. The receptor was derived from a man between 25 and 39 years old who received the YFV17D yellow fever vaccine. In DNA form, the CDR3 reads TGCAGTGCTGGAGAGCCCGAGCAGTACTTC. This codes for CSAGEPEQYF.